The T cell receptor (beta chain) described here comes from a study of PD-L1 blockade in urothelial cancer. Regarding time point: pretreatment peripheral blood. The CDR3 sequence is 14 residues long. Germline V gives CDR1 SGHVS, CDR2 FQNEAQ. V was pared by 3 bases and J by 4 bases, with 12 bases between. Profiled with immunoSEQ multiplex PCR; TCRdb holds only in-frame clones, not every one. The data hold roughly 130,000 clones, with approximately 84% observed a single time. Study-level results: Patients with below-median pretreatment blood clonality survived longer.

This clone appeared a few times. Its antigen is not identified. This chain joins TRBV7-8 and TRBJ2-5; the D gene is possibly TRBD2 (6 bases). The sequence was obtained from a man in his fifties with urothelial cancer. The specimen comprised PBMCs, sampled around atezolizumab (anti-PD-L1) treatment. For the CDR3, the DNA is TGTGCCAGCAGCTTCGAAGCGGGCGGAGAGACCCAGTACTTC. This encodes CASSFEAGGETQYF.